These 12 T cell receptor beta chains originate from one sample sequenced in a study of blood T cell repertoires in COVID-19. Profiled with immunoSEQ multiplex PCR; TCRdb holds only in-frame clones, not every one. The sample gives about 370,000 clones, about nine tenths of which show up once; 1.5% to 2% is in the top ten. Sequenced: PBMCs or T cells enriched from blood (not recorded which). These receptor sequences come from a woman in her 30s who had recovered from COVID-19.

The chain has TRBV9 and TRBJ2-7; 9 positions agree with TRBD1. V gave up 3 bases and J gave up 3 bases; unmatched junction bases: 1. Germline lookup yields CDR1 SGDLS and CDR2 YYNGEE. The CDR3 totals 13 residues. This CDR3 is CASSGTGDYEQYF. In nucleotides, the CDR3 is TGTGCCAGCAGCGGGACAGGGGACTACGAGCAGTACTTC.

This chain connects TRBV18 to TRBJ1-2, with D maybe TRBD1 (5 bases). CDR1 is KGHSH and CDR2 is LQKENI in the germline V gene. This CDR3 is built from 16 residues. Trimming pared 3 bases from V and 6 bases from J, leaving 20 bases between. The chain's CDR3 is CASSPFGDSMGDGYTF. CDR3 bases: TGTGCCAGCTCACCCTTTGGGGACTCTATGGGGGATGGCTACACCTTC.

J is TRBJ1-1 and V is TRBV18, with D tentatively TRBD1 (5 bases). The germline V and J ends were trimmed by 5 bases and 0 bases, with 13 bases remaining between them. This CDR3 spans 15 amino acids. Germline V gene sequence: CDR1 KGHSH, CDR2 LQKENI. The CDR3 DNA reads TGTGCCAGCTCAGGACAAGGTCGGTTGAACACTGAAGCTTTCTTT. The encoded protein is CASSGQGRLNTEAFF.

The chain couples TRBV15 to TRBJ2-1; no reliable D call. Trimming took 1 base from V and 10 from J, leaving 11 bases between them. The germline V gene encodes CDR1 LNHNV and CDR2 YYDKDF (reference sequence). The CDR3 consists of 13 residues. CDR3 nucleotide sequence: TGTGCCACCAGCAGAGCTTCCAGTTCGGAGCAGTTCTTC. Translating gives CATSRASSSEQFF.

V and J are TRBV9 and TRBJ2-1; D is undetermined. The CDR3 consists of 16 residues. V shed 0 bases and J shed 2 bases, with 12 bases lying between them. Germline CDR1 is SGDLS and CDR2 is YYNGEE. CDR3 DNA: TGTGCCAGCAGCGTAGTGATAGCCGGTCCCTACAATGAGCAGTTCTTC. Residues: CASSVVIAGPYNEQFF.

The genes are TRBV10-3 and TRBJ1-5; maybe TRBD1 (5 bases). The CDR3 runs to 15 residues. Germline CDR1 reads ENHRY; CDR2 reads SYGVKD. Trimming shortened V by 0 bases and J by 4 bases, and 10 bases separated the two germline ends. The CDR3 spells CAISESGGANQPQHF. The CDR3 DNA reads TGTGCCATCAGTGAGTCGGGAGGGGCGAATCAGCCCCAGCATTTT.

This rearrangement joins TRBV3-1 (or the pseudogene TRBV3-2) to TRBJ2-3; 11 positions match TRBD2. The CDR3 extends over 16 amino acids. V was clipped by 2 bases and J by 5 bases; unmatched bases: 6. Germline V gives CDR1 LGHDT, CDR2 YNNKEL (reference sequence). The CDR3 protein is CASSQSSGGLEDTQYF. In nucleotides, the CDR3 is TGTGCCAGCAGCCAATCTAGCGGGGGGCTCGAAGATACGCAGTATTTT.

The rearrangement uses TRBV7-2 and TRBJ2-5; maybe TRBD2 (6 bases). The germline gives CDR1 SGHTA, CDR2 FQGNSA. The CDR3 runs to 14 residues. V gave up 4 bases and J gave up 3 bases, with 12 bases separating them. The CDR3 is CASSSELAEETQYF. CDR3 coding DNA: TGTGCCAGCAGCTCAGAACTAGCAGAAGAGACCCAGTACTTC. Complete variable domain (other parts from reference TRBV7-2 and TRBJ2-5): GAGVSQSPSNKVTEKGKDVELRCDPISGHTALYWYRQSLGQGLEFLIYFQGNSAPDKSGLPSDRFSAERTGGSVSTLTIQRTQQEDSAVYLCASSSELAEETQYFGPGTRLLVL.

The chain links TRBV9 to TRBJ2-5; TRBD2 is a possible D gene (6 bases). CDR1 SGDLS and CDR2 YYNGEE come from the germline V gene. This CDR3 has 15 residues. V lost 4 bases to trimming and J lost 3 bases, with 16 bases between them. This chain's CDR3 is CASSIGTLHKETQYF. CDR3 DNA sequence: TGTGCCAGCAGCATAGGGACTCTTCACAAAGAGACCCAGTACTTC. The full variable domain, its missing parts supplied by reference TRBV9 and TRBJ2-5, is DSGVTQTPKHLITATGQRVTLRCSPRSGDLSVYWYQQSLDQGLQFLIQYYNGEERAKGNILERFSAQQFPDLHSELNLSSLELGDSALYFCASSIGTLHKETQYFGPGTRLLVL.

The CDR3 region is CASSPRLAGKETQYF. In nucleotides, the CDR3 is TGTGCCAGCAGCCCCCGACTAGCGGGAAAAGAGACCCAGTACTTC. This chain joins TRBV9 and TRBJ2-5, with 11 bases matching TRBD2. Trimming took 4 bases from V and 3 from J; bases not matched to a gene: 5. In germline, CDR1 is SGDLS, CDR2 YYNGEE. CDR3 size: 15 residues.

The chain joins TRBV5-1 to TRBJ1-2; D may be TRBD1 (5 bases). Germline V CDR1 and CDR2: SGHRS, YFSETQ. CDR3 length: 14 amino acids. V was clipped by 4 bases and J by 6 bases, with 16 bases between them. This chain's CDR3 is CASSRDGGDDGYTF. CDR3 bases: TGCGCCAGCAGCCGGGACGGGGGAGACGATGGCTACACCTTC. Full variable domain (rest looked up from reference TRBV5-1 and TRBJ1-2): KAGVTQTPRYLIKTRGQQVTLSCSPISGHRSVSWYQQTPGQGLQFLFEYFSETQRNKGNFPGRFSGRQFSNSRSEMNVSTLELGDSALYLCASSRDGGDDGYTFGSGTRLTVV.

The V call is TRBV30, the J call TRBJ1-1; 8 bases are a match to TRBD1. V dropped 2 bases and J dropped 11; count of bases not matched to a gene: 10. Germline V gene sequence: CDR1 GTSNPN, CDR2 SVGIG (reference sequence). The CDR3 extends over 13 amino acids. CDR3 coding DNA: TGTGCCTGGAGTCGCAGCGACAGGGGAAATGCTTTCTTT. It encodes CAWSRSDRGNAFF.